The 13 T cell receptor beta chains given below trace back to one sample, sequenced in a study of regulatory T cells in long-lasting Graves disease. Time point reported: newly diagnosed GD, antithyroid drugs for less than 3 months. Preparation of the TCR library used RNA extracted from PBMCs. Library construction for TCR beta used iRepertoire HTBI primers and Arm-PCR of CDR3 regions. TCRdb recomputed calls from the multiplex PCR reads with MiXCR, one row per CDR3 protein. Of about 350,000 distinct CDR3 sequences listed, 16% are singletons. In addition, the sample was reused for a study of T cells in Graves' hyperthyroidism and ophthalmopathy.

The material was peripheral blood mononuclear cells (PBMCs), obtained at new diagnosis, from a patient treated with antithyroid drugs. The receptors derive from a man in his forties with Graves disease.

This clonotype was found many times. The gene calls are TRBV15 and TRBJ1-6; tentatively, D is TRBD1 (6 bases). Germline-derived CDR1 and CDR2 are LNHNV and YYDKDF (reference sequence). Between the trimmed V and J ends, which lost 0 bases and 4 bases, there was a span of 10 bases. The CDR3 is 16 amino acids. The CDR3 nucleotides read TGTGCCACCAGCAGAGATCCAGGGGTGTATAATTCACCCCTCCACTTT. This sequence encodes CATSRDPGVYNSPLHF.

This clonotype has at least ten counts. The chain recombines TRBV28 with TRBJ2-7; D uncertain. CDR1 is MDHEN and CDR2 is SYDVKM in the germline V gene. Trimming removed 6 bases at V and 2 bases at J, with 11 bases between. The CDR3 consists of 13 residues. The CDR3 spells CASSLNRPYEQYF. The CDR3 DNA is TGTGCCAGCAGCTTGAACCGACCCTACGAGCAGTACTTC.

This chain links TRBV28 with TRBJ1-4; D is undetermined. Germline V gives CDR1 MDHEN, CDR2 SYDVKM. This CDR3 is 13 amino acids long. Trimming left V 6 bases short and J 8 bases short, with 13 bases between. CDR3: CASSFPEGEKLFF. The DNA of the CDR3 is TGTGCCAGCAGCTTCCCCGAGGGCGAAAAACTGTTTTTT.

This clonotype has at least ten counts. This chain uses TRBV28 with TRBJ1-1; no firm D call. V shed 9 bases and J shed 0 bases, with 8 bases lying between them. Per germline, CDR1 MDHEN and CDR2 SYDVKM. The CDR3 runs to 12 residues. The CDR3 bases are TGTGCCAGTCAGGAGATGAACACTGAAGCTTTCTTT. Translation gives CASQEMNTEAFF.

This clonotype was observed a handful of times. The rearrangement links TRBV6-5 to TRBJ1-5, with TRBD1 as a possible D gene (6 bases). Germline V CDR1 and CDR2: MNHEY, SVGAGI. Trimming stripped 2 bases from V and 6 bases from J, with 17 bases between. The CDR3 consists of 16 residues. The CDR3 sequence: CASSYGGQGIAQPQHF. The CDR3 bases are TGTGCCAGCAGTTACGGGGGTCAGGGGATCGCTCAGCCCCAGCATTTT.

With respect to this clonotype: Given a much more abundant clone one base away, this may be a read error. The chain couples TRBV20-1 to TRBJ2-5; D uncertain. The germline V and J ends were trimmed by 1 base and 1 base, with 7 bases remaining between them. There are 13 residues in the CDR3. The germline CDR1 and CDR2 sequences are DFQATT and SNEGSKA (reference sequence). CDR3 region: CSARARAQETQYF. The CDR3 nucleotides are TGCAGTGCTAGAGCTAGGGCCCAAGAGACCCAGTACTTC.

This clonotype was seen at least ten times. Here the CDR3 reads CASSQEPSTDTQYF. DNA for the CDR3: TGCGCCAGCAGCCAAGAGCCTAGCACAGATACGCAGTATTTT. The gene calls are TRBV4-3 and TRBJ2-3; no firm D call. Germline CDR1 LGHNA, CDR2 YSLEER. The V end was cut by 0 bases, the J end by 0 bases, with 4 bases between. CDR3 length: 14 residues.

The chain joins TRBV4-3 to TRBJ2-7; 10 bases align to TRBD2. Trimming removed 1 base from V and 0 bases from J; junction bases left unmatched: 3. This CDR3 has 16 amino acids. The germline gives CDR1 LGHNA, CDR2 YSLEER. The CDR3 is CASSQGVAGGSYEQYF. The CDR3 DNA is TGCGCCAGCAGCCAAGGAGTAGCGGGGGGCTCCTACGAGCAGTACTTC.

This clonotype showed up just once. J is TRBJ2-5 and V is TRBV27; 9 bases are shared with TRBD2. The CDR3 sequence is 16 residues long. With V trimmed by 8 bases and J by 4 bases, 14 bases remained unmatched. Germline CDR1 reads MNHEY; CDR2 reads SMNVEV (reference sequence). The CDR3 DNA reads as TGTGCCAGCTGTAGGCGGGGGGGGGATGGACGAGAGACCCAGTACTTC. Translated, it gives CASCRRGGDGRETQYF.

This chain joins TRBV2 and TRBJ1-2; D is uncertain. CDR3 length: 11 residues. V was trimmed by 7 bases and J by 7 bases, leaving 10 bases between them. The germline V gene encodes CDR1 SNHLY and CDR2 FYNNEI. The CDR3 sequence is CASTVNRGYTF. The CDR3, as DNA: TGTGCCAGCACTGTCAACCGTGGCTACACCTTC.

As to this clonotype: A much larger clone differs by one base, so this may be a read error. This sequence joins TRBV7-9 and TRBJ2-3, with D possibly matching TRBD1 (6 bases). Germline V CDR1 and CDR2: SEHNR, FQNEAQ (reference sequence). This CDR3 is 14 amino acids long. V lost 5 bases, J lost 5 bases, and 14 bases lay in between. The CDR3 loop is CASSLWGRVDTQYF. CDR3 DNA sequence: TGTGCCAGCAGCCTTTGGGGGCGCGTAGATACGCAGTATTTT. The full variable domain, in which reference TRBV7-9 and TRBJ2-3 provide the parts outside the CDR3, is DTGVSQNPRHKITKRGQNVTFRCDPISEHNRLYWYRQTLGQGPEFLTYFQNEAQLEKSRLLSDRFSAERPKGSFSTLEIQRTEQGDSAMYLCASSLWGRVDTQYFGPGTRLTVL.

This clonotype was picked up many times. The V gene is TRBV6-1, the J gene TRBJ2-1; D is unresolved. CDR3 length: 14 residues. V lost 0 bases to trimming and J lost 6 bases, with 9 bases between them. Germline assignment: CDR1 MNHNS and CDR2 SASEGT. CDR3 in amino acids: CASSEAADRNEQFF. In DNA, the CDR3 is TGTGCCAGCAGTGAAGCGGCGGACCGCAATGAGCAGTTCTTC.

The table lists this clonotype with a few counts. The chain uses TRBV7-2 and TRBJ2-2; D may correspond to TRBD1 or TRBD2 (6 bases each). With 8 bases removed from V and 6 bases from J, the gap between germline ends came to 13 bases. Germline CDR1 SGHTA, CDR2 FQGNSA. The length of the CDR3 is 13 residues. CDR3 bases: TGTGCCAGCGGGGGGCCGGGCGCCGGGGAGCTGTTTTTT. Its translation is CASGGPGAGELFF.